These 9 T cell receptor beta chains were all obtained from the same sample, sequenced in a study of cytomegalovirus exposure and HLA in healthy donors. With 60 Vbeta and 13 Jbeta primers, the PCR was carried out. Profiled with immunoSEQ multiplex PCR; TCRdb holds only in-frame clones, not every one. The data show about 95,000 clones, 75% to 85% seen once. Sequences were obtained from PBMCs. All receptors come from a woman between 35 and 50 years old in good health and CMV-seronegative.

This chain connects TRBV4-1 to TRBJ2-5; 12 bases match TRBD2. In germline, CDR1 is MGHRA, CDR2 YSYEKL. The length of the CDR3 is 16 residues. The ends lost 1 base at V and 2 bases at J; junction bases unmatched: 2. The CDR3: CASSQGLAGAQETQYF. As DNA, the CDR3 is TGCGCCAGCAGCCAAGGACTAGCGGGAGCTCAAGAGACCCAGTACTTC.

This CDR3 reads CASKAPTGYNEQFF. Written as DNA, the CDR3 is TGTGCCAGCAAGGCCCCGACAGGCTACAATGAGCAGTTCTTC. The chain is built from TRBV6-5 and TRBJ2-1, with a possible D match to TRBD1 (6 bases). CDR1 and CDR2 (germline): MNHEY, SVGAGI. The CDR3 extends over 14 amino acids. V was pared by 7 bases and J by 3 bases, with 13 bases between.

This rearrangement joins TRBV5-6 to TRBJ2-7, with 8 bases identical to TRBD1. The J segment lost 6 bases and the V segment lost 0 bases, leaving 5 bases of the junction unmatched. The CDR3 loop spans 14 amino acids. The germline gives CDR1 SGHDT, CDR2 YYEEEE. Here the CDR3 DNA reads TGTGCCAGCAGCTTGGCCATGACAGGGGTCGAGCAGTACTTC. Translated: CASSLAMTGVEQYF.

This chain joins TRBV7-6 and TRBJ1-1; D is possibly TRBD1 (5 bases). With 1 base removed from V and 1 base from J, the gap between germline ends came to 10 bases. Germline V CDR1 and CDR2: SGHVS, FNYEAQ. CDR3 size: 15 residues. The DNA for the CDR3 is TGTGCCAGCAGCTTAGACGGGGGGAGGAACACTGAAGCTTTCTTT. This translates into CASSLDGGRNTEAFF.

This chain's CDR3 is CASLPGQGNSGSPLHF. CDR3 bases: TGTGCCAGCCTTCCGGGACAGGGGAATTCCGGTTCACCCCTCCACTTT. This chain links TRBV2 with TRBJ1-6, with 10 bases identical to TRBD1. The CDR3 runs to 16 residues. After removal of 8 bases from V and 9 bases from J, the junction contained 13 bases not matched to a gene. Germline V gives CDR1 SNHLY, CDR2 FYNNEI.

The chain uses TRBV7-6 and TRBJ2-3; 8 positions match TRBD1. Trimming cost V 8 bases and J 7 bases; bases outside gene matches: 11. The CDR3 contains 14 residues. The germline gives CDR1 SGHVS, CDR2 FNYEAQ. In DNA form, the CDR3 reads TGTGCCAGCTCGCAGGGGGCTGGTGTTTATACGCAGTATTTT. It specifies CASSQGAGVYTQYF. The entire variable domain, with the rest obtained from reference TRBV7-6 and TRBJ2-3, is as follows: GAGVSQSPRYKVTKRGQDVALRCDPISGHVSLYWYRQALGQGPEFLTYFNYEAQQDKSGLPNDRFSAERPEGSISTLTIQRTEQRDSAMYRCASSQGAGVYTQYFGPGTRLTVL.

The chain combines TRBV19 with TRBJ1-1; a possible D gene is TRBD1 (6 bases). CDR1 and CDR2 from the germline V gene are LNHDA and SQIVND (reference sequence). V lost 7 bases and J 1 base, leaving 13 bases between the germline ends. CDR3 size: 14 residues. The CDR3 spells CASNYAGANTEAFF. CDR3 DNA sequence: TGTGCCAGTAATTATGCAGGGGCGAACACTGAAGCTTTCTTT.

The rearrangement links TRBV2 to TRBJ2-3, with a possible D match to TRBD1 (6 bases). The CDR3 loop spans 13 amino acids. Trimming cost V 6 bases and J 0 bases, with 7 bases left between them. Germline CDR1 is SNHLY and CDR2 is FYNNEI. The CDR3 spells CASRGASTDTQYF. DNA of the CDR3: TGTGCCAGCAGGGGGGCTAGCACAGATACGCAGTATTTT. Full variable domain (remainder filled in from reference TRBV2 and TRBJ2-3): EPEVTQTPSHQVTQMGQEVILRCVPISNHLYFYWYRQILGQKVEFLVSFYNNEISEKSEIFDDQFSVERPDGSNFTLKIRSTKLEDSAMYFCASRGASTDTQYFGPGTRLTVL.

In DNA, the CDR3 is TGCGCCAGCAGCTTGTCCGTCCCCCAGGGGGCGGCTGAAGCTTTCTTT. Translated, it gives CASSLSVPQGAAEAFF. The chain joins TRBV5-1 to TRBJ1-1, with TRBD1 matching over 8 bases. Trimming took 1 base from V and 6 from J; bases not matched to a gene: 11. The germline CDR1 and CDR2 sequences are SGHRS and YFSETQ. The CDR3 runs 16 residues.